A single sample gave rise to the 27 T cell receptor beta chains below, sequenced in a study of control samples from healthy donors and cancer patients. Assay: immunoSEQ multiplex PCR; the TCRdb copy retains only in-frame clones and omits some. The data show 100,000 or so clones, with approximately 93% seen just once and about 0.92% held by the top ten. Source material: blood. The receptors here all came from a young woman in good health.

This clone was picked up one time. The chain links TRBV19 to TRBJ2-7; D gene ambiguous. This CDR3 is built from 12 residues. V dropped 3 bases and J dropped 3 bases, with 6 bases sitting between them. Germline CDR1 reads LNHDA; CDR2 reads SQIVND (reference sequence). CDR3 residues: CASSIRSYEQYF. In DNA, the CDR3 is TGTGCCAGTAGTATCAGGAGCTACGAGCAGTACTTC.

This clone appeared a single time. CDR3 coding DNA: TGTGCCAGCAGTTCCCGAGGGCGGGCCGCCTACGAGCAGTACTTC. This sequence encodes CASSSRGRAAYEQYF. The J gene is TRBJ2-7, the V gene TRBV28, with D maybe TRBD2 (5 bases). The V and J ends lost 4 bases and 2 bases respectively, with 15 bases between them. Germline assignment: CDR1 MDHEN and CDR2 SYDVKM. The CDR3 runs to 15 residues.

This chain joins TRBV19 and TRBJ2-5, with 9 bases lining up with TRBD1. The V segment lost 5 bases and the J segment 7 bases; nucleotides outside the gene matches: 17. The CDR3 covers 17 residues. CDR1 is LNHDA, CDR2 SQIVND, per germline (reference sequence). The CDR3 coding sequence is TGTGCCAGTAGTGTCCAAATACGACAGGGGGGAAGGGGGACCCAGTACTTC. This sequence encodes CASSVQIRQGGRGTQYF.

The CDR3 DNA reads TGTGCCAGCTCACCCATCAACAGAGATTCACCCCTCCACTTT. This encodes CASSPINRDSPLHF. The chain uses TRBV18 and TRBJ1-6; D gene ambiguous. The CDR3 contains 14 residues. Germline assignment: CDR1 KGHSH and CDR2 LQKENI. The V and J ends lost 3 bases and 8 bases respectively, with 11 bases between them.

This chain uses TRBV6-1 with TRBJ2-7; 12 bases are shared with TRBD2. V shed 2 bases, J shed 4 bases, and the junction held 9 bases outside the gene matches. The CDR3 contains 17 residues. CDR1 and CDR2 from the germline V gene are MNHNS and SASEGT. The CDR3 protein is CASSETLQTSGGYEQYF. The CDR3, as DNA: TGTGCCAGCAGTGAAACATTGCAGACTAGCGGGGGATACGAGCAGTACTTC.

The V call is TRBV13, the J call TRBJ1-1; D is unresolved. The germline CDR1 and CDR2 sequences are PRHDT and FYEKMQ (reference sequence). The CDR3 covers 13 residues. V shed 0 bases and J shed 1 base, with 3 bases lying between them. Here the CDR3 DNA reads TGTGCCAGCAGCTTAGGCCAGAACACTGAAGCTTTCTTT. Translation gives CASSLGQNTEAFF.

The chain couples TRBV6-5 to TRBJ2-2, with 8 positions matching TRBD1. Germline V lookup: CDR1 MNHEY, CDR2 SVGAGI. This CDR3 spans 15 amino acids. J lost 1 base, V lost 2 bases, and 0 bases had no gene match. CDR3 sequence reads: CASSYGQGNTGELFF. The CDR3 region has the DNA TGTGCCAGCAGTTACGGACAGGGGAACACCGGGGAGCTGTTTTTT.

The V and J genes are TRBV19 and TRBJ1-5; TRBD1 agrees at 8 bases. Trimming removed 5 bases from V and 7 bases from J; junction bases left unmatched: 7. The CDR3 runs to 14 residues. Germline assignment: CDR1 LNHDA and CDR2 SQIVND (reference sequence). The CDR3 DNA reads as TGTGCCAGTAGTTCGACAGGGGAGGTGCAGCCCCAGCATTTT. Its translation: CASSSTGEVQPQHF.

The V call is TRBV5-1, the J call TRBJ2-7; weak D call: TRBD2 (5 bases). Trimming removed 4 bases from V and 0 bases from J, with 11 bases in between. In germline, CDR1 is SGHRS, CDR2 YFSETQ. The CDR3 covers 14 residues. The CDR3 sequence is CASSIMTNSYEQYF. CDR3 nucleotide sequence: TGCGCCAGCAGCATCATGACTAACTCCTACGAGCAGTACTTC.

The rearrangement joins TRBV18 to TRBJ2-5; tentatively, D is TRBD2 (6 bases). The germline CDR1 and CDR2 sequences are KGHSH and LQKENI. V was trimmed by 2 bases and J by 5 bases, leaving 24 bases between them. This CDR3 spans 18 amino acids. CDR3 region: CASSPRSGDPRSGETQYF. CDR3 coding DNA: TGTGCCAGCTCACCAAGGTCAGGCGACCCACGGAGCGGGGAGACCCAGTACTTC.

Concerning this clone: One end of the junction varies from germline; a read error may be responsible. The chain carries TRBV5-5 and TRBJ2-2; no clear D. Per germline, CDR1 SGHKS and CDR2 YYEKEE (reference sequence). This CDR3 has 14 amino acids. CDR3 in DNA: TGTGCCGGCAGTCTACAAGGTAGTGCCGGGGAGCTGTTTTTT. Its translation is CAGSLQGSAGELFF.

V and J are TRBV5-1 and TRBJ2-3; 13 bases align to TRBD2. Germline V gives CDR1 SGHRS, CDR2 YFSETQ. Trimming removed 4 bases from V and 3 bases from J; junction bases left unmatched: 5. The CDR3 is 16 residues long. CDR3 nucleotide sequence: TGCGCCAGCAGCCCAAGGACTAGCGGGAGAACAGATACGCAGTATTTT. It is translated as CASSPRTSGRTDTQYF.

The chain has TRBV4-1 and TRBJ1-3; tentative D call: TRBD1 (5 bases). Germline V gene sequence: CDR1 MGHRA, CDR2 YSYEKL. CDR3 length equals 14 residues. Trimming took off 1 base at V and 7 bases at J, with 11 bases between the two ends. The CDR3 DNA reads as TGCGCCAGCAGCCAAGTAGTGGGGGGGAACACCATATATTTT. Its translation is CASSQVVGGNTIYF.

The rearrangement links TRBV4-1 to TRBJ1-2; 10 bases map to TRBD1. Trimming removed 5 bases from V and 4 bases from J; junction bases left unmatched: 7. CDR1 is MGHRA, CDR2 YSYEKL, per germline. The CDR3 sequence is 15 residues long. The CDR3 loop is CASSSMTGGLYGYTF. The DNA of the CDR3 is TGCGCCAGCAGCTCCATGACAGGGGGCCTCTATGGCTACACCTTC.

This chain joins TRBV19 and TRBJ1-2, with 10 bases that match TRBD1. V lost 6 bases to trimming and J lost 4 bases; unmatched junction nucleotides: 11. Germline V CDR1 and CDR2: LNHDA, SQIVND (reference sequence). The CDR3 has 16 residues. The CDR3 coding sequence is TGTGCCAGTAGCAGGGACAGGGGCCCGGGAGGCTATGGCTACACCTTC. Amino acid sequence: CASSRDRGPGGYGYTF.

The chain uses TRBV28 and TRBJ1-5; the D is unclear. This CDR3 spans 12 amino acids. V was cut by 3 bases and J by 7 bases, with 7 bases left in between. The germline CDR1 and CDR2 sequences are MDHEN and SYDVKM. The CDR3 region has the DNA TGTGCCAGCAGTTTCGGAGTACAGCCCCAGCATTTT. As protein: CASSFGVQPQHF. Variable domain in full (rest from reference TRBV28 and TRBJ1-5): DVKVTQSSRYLVKRTGEKVFLECVQDMDHENMFWYRQDPGLGLRLIYFSYDVKMKEKGDIPEGYSVSREKKERFSLILESASTNQTSMYLCASSFGVQPQHFGDGTRLSIL.

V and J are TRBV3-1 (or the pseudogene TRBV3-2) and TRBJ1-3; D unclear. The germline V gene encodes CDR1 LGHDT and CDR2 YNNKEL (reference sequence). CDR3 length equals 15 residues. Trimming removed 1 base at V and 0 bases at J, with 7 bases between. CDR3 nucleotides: TGTGCCAGCAGCCAAGTGCCCCGCTCTGGAAACACCATATATTTT. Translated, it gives CASSQVPRSGNTIYF.

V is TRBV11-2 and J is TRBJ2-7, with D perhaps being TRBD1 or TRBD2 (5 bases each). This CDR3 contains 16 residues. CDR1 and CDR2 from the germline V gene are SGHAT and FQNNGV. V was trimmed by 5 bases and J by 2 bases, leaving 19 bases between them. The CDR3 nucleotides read TGTGCCAGCAGCGCCAGGGACGGAACGTTAACCTACGAGCAGTACTTC. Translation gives CASSARDGTLTYEQYF.

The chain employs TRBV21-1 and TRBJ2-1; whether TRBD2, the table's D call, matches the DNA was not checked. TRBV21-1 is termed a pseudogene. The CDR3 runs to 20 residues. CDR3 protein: CASSTPTAARLAVKINEQFF. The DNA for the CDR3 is TGTGCCAGCAGCACTCCAACGGCGGCTAGACTAGCGGTGAAGATCAATGAGCAGTTCTTC.

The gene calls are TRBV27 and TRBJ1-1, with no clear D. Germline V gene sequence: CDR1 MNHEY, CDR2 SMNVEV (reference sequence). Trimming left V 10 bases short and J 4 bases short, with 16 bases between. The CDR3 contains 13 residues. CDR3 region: CATRPHAGTEAFF. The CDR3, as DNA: TGTGCCACCAGACCTCATGCGGGCACTGAAGCTTTCTTT.

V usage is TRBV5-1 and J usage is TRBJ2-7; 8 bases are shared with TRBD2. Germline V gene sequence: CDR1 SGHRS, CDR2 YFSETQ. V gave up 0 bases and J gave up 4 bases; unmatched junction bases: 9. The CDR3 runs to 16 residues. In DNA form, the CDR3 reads TGCGCCAGCAGCTTGGCCGTCACTAGCGGCCAATACGAGCAGTACTTC. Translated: CASSLAVTSGQYEQYF. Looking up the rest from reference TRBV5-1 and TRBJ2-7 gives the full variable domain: KAGVTQTPRYLIKTRGQQVTLSCSPISGHRSVSWYQQTPGQGLQFLFEYFSETQRNKGNFPGRFSGRQFSNSRSEMNVSTLELGDSALYLCASSLAVTSGQYEQYFGPGTRLTVT.

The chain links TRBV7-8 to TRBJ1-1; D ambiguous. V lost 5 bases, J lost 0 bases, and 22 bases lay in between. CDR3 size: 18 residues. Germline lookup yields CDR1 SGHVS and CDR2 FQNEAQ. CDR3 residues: CASSGRDETAFLNTEAFF. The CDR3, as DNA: TGTGCCAGCAGCGGTCGGGATGAAACTGCCTTCCTGAACACTGAAGCTTTCTTT.

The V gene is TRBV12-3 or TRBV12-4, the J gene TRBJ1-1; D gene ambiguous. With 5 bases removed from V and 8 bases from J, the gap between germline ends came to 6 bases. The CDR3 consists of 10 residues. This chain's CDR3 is CASSGREAFF. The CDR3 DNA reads TGTGCCAGCAGTGGACGAGAAGCTTTCTTT.

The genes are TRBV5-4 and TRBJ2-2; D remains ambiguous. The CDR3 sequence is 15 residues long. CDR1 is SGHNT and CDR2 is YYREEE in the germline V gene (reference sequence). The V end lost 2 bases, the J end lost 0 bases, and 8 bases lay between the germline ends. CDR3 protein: CASSLINANTGELFF. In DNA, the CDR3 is TGTGCCAGCAGCTTAATTAACGCGAACACCGGGGAGCTGTTTTTT.

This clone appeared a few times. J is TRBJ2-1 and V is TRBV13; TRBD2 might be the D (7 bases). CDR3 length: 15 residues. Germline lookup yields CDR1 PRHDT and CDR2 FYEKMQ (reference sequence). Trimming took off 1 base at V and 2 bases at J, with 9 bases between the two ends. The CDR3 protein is CASSLEGGPYNEQFF. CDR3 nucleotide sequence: TGTGCCAGCAGCTTAGAGGGGGGGCCCTACAATGAGCAGTTCTTC.

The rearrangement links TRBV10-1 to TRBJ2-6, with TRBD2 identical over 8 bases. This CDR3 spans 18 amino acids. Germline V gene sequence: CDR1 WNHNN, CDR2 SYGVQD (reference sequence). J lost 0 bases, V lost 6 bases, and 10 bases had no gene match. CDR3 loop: CASSPRGAASSGANVLTF. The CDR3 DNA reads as TGCGCCAGCAGCCCGCGGGGGGCCGCAAGCTCTGGGGCCAACGTCCTGACTTTC.

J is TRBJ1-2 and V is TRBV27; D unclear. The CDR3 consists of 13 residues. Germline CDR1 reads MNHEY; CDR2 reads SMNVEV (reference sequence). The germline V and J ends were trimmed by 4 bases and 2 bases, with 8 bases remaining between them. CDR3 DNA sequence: TGTGCCAGCAGTTATGACGGCAACTATGGCTACACCTTC. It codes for CASSYDGNYGYTF.